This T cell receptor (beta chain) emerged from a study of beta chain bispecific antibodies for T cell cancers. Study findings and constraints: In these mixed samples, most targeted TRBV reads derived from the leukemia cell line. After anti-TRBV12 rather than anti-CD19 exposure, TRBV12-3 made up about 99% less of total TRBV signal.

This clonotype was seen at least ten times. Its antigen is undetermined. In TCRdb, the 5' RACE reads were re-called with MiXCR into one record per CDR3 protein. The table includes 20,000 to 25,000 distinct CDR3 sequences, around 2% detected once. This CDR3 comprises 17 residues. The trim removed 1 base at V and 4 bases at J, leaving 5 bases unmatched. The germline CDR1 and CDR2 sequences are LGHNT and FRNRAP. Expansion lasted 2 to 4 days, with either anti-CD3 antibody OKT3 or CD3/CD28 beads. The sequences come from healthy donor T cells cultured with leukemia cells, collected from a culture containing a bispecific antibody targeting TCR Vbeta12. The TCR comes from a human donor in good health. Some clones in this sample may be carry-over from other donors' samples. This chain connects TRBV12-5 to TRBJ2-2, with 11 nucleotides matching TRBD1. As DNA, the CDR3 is TGTGCTAGTGGTTTGGCTCCCGGGACAGGGGGCACCGGGGAGCTGTTTTTT. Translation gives CASGLAPGTGGTGELFF. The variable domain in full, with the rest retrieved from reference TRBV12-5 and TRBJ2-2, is DARVTQTPRHKVTEMGQEVTMRCQPILGHNTVFWYRQTMMQGLELLAYFRNRAPLDDSGMPKDRFSAEMPDATLATLKIQPSEPRDSAVYFCASGLAPGTGGTGELFFGEGSRLTVL.